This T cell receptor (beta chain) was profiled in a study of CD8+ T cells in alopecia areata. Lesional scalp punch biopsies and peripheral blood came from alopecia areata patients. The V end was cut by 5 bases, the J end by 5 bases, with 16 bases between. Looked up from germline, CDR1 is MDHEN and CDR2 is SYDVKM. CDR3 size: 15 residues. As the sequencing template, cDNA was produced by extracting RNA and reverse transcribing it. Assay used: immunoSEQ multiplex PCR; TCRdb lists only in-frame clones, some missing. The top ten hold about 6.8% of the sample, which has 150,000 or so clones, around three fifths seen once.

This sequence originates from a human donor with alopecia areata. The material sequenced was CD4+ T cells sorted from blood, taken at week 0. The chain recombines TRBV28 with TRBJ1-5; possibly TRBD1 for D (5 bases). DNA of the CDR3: TGTGCCAGCAGTCCCACCCGGGGAGGGGATCAGCCCCAGCATTTT. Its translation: CASSPTRGGDQPQHF.